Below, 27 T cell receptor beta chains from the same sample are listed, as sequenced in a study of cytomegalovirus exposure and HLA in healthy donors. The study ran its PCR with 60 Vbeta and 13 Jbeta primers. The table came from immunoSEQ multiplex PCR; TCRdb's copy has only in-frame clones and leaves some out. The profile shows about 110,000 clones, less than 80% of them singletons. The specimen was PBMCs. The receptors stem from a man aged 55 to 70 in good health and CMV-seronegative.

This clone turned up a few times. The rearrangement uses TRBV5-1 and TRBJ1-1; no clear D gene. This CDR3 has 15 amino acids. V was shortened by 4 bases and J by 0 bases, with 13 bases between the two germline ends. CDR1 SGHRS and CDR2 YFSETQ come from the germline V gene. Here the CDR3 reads CASSHSSFMNTEAFF. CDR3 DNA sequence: TGCGCCAGCAGCCACAGCTCGTTTATGAACACTGAAGCTTTCTTT.

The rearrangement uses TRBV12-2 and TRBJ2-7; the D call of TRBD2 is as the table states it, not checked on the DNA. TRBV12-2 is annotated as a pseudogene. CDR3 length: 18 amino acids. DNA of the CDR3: TGTGCAAGTCGCTTAGTTGACTGGAGGGGCGGGAGCTCCTACGAGCAGTACGTC. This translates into CASRLVDWRGGSSYEQYV.

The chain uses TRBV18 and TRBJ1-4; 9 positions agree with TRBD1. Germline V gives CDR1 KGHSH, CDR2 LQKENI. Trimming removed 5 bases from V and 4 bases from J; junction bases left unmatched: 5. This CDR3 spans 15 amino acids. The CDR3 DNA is TGTGCCAGCTCATTACAGGGGGCTCATAATGAAAAACTGTTTTTT. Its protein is CASSLQGAHNEKLFF.

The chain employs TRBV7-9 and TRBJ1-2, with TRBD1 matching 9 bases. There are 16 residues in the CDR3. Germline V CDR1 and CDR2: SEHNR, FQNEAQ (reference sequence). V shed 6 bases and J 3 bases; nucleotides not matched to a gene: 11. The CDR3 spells CASSYLQGAKDYGYTF. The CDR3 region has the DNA TGTGCCAGCAGTTATCTACAGGGGGCTAAGGACTATGGCTACACCTTC.

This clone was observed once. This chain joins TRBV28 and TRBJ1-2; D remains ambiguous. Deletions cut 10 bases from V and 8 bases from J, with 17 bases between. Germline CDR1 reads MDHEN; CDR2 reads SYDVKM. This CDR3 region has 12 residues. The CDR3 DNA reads TGTGCCACCGCTGTGGCGGCGGGAGGCTACACCTTC. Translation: CATAVAAGGYTF.

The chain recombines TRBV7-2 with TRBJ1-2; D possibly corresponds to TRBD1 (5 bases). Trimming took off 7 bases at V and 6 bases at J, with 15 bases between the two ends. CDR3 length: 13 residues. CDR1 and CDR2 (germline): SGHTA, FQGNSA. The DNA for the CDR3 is TGTGCCAGCACCGACAGCAGGGAGGATGGCTACACCTTC. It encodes CASTDSREDGYTF.

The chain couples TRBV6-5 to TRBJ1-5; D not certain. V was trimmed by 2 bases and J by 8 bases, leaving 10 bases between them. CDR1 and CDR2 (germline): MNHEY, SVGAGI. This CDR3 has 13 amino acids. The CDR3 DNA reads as TGTGCCAGCAGTTACAGCCGGGTGGAGCCCCAGCATTTT. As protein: CASSYSRVEPQHF.

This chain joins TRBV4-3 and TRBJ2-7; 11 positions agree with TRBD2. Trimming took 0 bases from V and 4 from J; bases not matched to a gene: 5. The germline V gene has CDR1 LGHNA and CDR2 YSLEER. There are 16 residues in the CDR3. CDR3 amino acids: CASSQDLAGGTYEQYF. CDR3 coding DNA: TGCGCCAGCAGCCAAGACCTAGCGGGGGGTACGTACGAGCAGTACTTC.

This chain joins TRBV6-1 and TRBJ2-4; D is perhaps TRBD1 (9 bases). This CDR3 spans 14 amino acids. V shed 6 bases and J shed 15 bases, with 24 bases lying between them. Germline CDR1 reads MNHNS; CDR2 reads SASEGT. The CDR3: CASRPGQGVGRGYF. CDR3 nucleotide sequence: TGTGCCAGCAGGCCGGGACAGGGAGTCGGGAGGGGGTACTTC.

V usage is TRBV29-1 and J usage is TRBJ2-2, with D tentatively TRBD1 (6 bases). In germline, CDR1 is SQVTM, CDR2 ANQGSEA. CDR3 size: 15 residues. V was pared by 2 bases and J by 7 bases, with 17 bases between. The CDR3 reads CSVEKTAGAGGELFF. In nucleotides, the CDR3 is TGCAGCGTTGAAAAGACTGCAGGGGCAGGCGGGGAGCTGTTTTTT.

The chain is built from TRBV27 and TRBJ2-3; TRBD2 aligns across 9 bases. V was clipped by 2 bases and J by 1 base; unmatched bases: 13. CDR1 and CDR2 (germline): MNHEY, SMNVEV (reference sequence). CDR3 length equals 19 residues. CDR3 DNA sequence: TGTGCCAGCAGTTTAGTTGGGGGCCAGCGGGGGGCCCGCACAGATACGCAGTATTTT. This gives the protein CASSLVGGQRGARTDTQYF.

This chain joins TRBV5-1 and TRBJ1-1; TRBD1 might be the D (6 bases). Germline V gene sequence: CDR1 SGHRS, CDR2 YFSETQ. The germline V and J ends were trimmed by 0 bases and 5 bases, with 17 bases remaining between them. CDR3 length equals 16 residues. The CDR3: CASSLVWGRGGTEAFF. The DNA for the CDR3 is TGCGCCAGCAGCTTGGTGTGGGGCAGAGGGGGAACTGAAGCTTTCTTT.

The CDR3 spells CASSSRGGGSIQYF. The CDR3 nucleotides read TGTGCCAGCAGCAGTCGGGGAGGTGGGAGCATTCAGTACTTC. The chain joins TRBV5-6 to TRBJ2-4, with D possibly TRBD2 on 6 matching bases. Trimming removed 4 bases from V and 9 bases from J, with 17 bases in between. The CDR3 is 14 residues long. Per germline, CDR1 SGHDT and CDR2 YYEEEE.

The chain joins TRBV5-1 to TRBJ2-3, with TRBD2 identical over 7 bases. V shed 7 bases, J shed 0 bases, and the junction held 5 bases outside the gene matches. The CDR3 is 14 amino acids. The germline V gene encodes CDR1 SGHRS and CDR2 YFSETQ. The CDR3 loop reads CASGSGGSTDTQYF. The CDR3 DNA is TGCGCCAGCGGATCCGGGGGGAGCACAGATACGCAGTATTTT.

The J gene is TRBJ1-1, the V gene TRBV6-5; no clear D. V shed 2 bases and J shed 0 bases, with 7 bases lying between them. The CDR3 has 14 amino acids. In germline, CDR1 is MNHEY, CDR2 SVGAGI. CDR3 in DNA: TGTGCCAGCAGTTACACGAGTCTGAACACTGAAGCTTTCTTT. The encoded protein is CASSYTSLNTEAFF.

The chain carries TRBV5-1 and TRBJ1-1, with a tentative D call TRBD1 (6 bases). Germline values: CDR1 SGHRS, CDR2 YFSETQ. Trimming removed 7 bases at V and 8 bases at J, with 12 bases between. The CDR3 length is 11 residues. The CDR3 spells CASADGQEAFF. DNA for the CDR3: TGCGCCAGCGCGGACGGACAGGAAGCTTTCTTT.

The CDR3 loop reads CASSLVDIRNEQFF. The CDR3 region has the DNA TGCGCCAGCAGCTTGGTGGACATACGGAATGAGCAGTTCTTC. The chain is built from TRBV5-1 and TRBJ2-1; maybe TRBD1 (5 bases). V was pared by 0 bases and J by 7 bases, with 11 bases between. CDR1 is SGHRS, CDR2 YFSETQ, per germline. The CDR3 covers 14 residues.

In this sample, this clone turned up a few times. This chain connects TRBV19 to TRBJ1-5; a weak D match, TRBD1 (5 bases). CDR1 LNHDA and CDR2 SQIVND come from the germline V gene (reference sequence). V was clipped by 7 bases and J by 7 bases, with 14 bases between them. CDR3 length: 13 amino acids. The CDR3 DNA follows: TGTGCCAGTACGTCCCAGGGTATACAGCCCCAGCATTTT. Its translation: CASTSQGIQPQHF.

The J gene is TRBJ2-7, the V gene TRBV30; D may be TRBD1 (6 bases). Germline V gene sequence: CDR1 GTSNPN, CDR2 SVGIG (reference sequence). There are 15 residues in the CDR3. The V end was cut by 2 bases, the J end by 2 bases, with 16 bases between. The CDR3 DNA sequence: TGTGCCTGGAGTATGGGGCCAGGGGCGACCTACGAGCAGTACTTC. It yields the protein CAWSMGPGATYEQYF.

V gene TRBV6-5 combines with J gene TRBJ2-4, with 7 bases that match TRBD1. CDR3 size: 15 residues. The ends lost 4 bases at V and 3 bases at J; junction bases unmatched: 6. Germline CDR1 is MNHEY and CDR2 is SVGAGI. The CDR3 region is CASSLQGPFKNIQYF. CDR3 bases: TGTGCCAGCAGTTTACAGGGGCCCTTCAAAAACATTCAGTACTTC.

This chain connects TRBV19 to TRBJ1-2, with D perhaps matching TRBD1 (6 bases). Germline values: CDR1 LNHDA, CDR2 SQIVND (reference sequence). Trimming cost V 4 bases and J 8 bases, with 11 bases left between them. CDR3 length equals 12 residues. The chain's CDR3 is CASSRGGTGYTF. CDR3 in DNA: TGTGCCAGTAGTAGGGGGGGCACGGGCTACACCTTC. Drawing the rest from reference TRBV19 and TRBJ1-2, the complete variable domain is DGGITQSPKYLFRKEGQNVTLSCEQNLNHDAMYWYRQDPGQGLRLIYYSQIVNDFQKGDIAEGYSVSREKKESFPLTVTSAQKNPTAFYLCASSRGGTGYTFGSGTRLTVV.

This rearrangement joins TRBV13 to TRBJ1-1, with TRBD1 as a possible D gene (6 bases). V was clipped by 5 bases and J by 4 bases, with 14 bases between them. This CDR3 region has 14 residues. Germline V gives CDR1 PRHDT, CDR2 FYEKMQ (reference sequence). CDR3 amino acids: CASSQWGPGTEAFF. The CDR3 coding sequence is TGTGCCAGCAGCCAGTGGGGGCCGGGCACTGAAGCTTTCTTT.

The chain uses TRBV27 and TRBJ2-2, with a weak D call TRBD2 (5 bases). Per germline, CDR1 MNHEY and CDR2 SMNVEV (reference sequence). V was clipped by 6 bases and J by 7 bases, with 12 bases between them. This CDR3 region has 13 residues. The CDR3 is CASRRTFLGELFF. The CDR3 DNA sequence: TGTGCCAGCAGGCGGACTTTTCTCGGGGAGCTGTTTTTT.

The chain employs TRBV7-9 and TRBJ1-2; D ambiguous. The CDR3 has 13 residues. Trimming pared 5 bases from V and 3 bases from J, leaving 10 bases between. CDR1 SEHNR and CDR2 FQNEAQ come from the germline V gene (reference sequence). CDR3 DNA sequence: TGTGCCAGCAGCCTCGGAGGTGACTATGGCTACACCTTC. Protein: CASSLGGDYGYTF.

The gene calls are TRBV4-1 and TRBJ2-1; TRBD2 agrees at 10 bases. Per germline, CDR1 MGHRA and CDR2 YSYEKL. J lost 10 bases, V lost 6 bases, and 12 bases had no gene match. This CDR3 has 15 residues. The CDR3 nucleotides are TGCGCCAGCAGTCAACAGGGGCTAGCGGGGGCGGAGCAGTTCTTC. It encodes CASSQQGLAGAEQFF.

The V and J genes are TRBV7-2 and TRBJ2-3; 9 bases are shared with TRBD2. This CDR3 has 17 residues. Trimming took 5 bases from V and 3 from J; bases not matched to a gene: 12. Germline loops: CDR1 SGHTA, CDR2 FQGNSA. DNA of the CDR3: TGTGCCAGCAGCGAACTAGCGCTAGCGGGGCAAACAGATACGCAGTATTTT. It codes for CASSELALAGQTDTQYF.

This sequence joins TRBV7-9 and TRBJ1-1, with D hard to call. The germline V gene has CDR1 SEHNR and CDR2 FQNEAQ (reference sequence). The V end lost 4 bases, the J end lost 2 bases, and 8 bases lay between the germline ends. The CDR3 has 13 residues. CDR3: CASSSQTNTEAFF. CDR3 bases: TGTGCCAGCAGCTCGCAAACAAACACTGAAGCTTTCTTT.